These T cell receptor beta chains were read from a single sample in a study of blood T cells in healthy people across ages. TCRdb independently ran MiXCR on the 5' RACE reads; one entry per CDR3 protein. This table holds roughly 1.9 million distinct CDR3 sequences, around 42% found once. The source material was blood. These receptors came from a human donor in good health. The CDR3 runs from the conserved cysteine through the conserved F or W. The D gene is left open where the match is weak. Clone size appears in some rows only: once, few, many, or a class for an expanded clone.

len: 13
j_gene: TRBJ1-1
d_gene: NA
v_gene: TRBV29-1
abundance: NA
CDR3nt: TGCAGCGTAGGTGCACCCGGGAGCACTGAAGCTTTCTTT
CDR3aa: CSVGAPGSTEAFF

len: 16
j_gene: TRBJ2-1
d_gene: TRBD1
v_gene: TRBV6-2/TRBV6-3
abundance: few
CDR3nt: TGTGCCAGCAGTTACCGGGGACAGGGGGGATACAATGAGCAGTTCTTC
CDR3aa: CASSYRGQGGYNEQFF

len: 16
j_gene: TRBJ2-5
d_gene: NA
v_gene: TRBV11-1
abundance: few
CDR3nt: TGTGCCAGCACCACCCTTAGCGGAACTATCGGAGAGACCCAGTACTTC
CDR3aa: CASTTLSGTIGETQYF

len: 15
j_gene: TRBJ2-1
d_gene: TRBD1
v_gene: TRBV25-1
abundance: NA
CDR3nt: TGTGCCAGCAGTGACTTAACAGGGGCCTACAATGAGCAGTTCTTC
CDR3aa: CASSDLTGAYNEQFF

len: 16
j_gene: TRBJ1-5
d_gene: NA
v_gene: TRBV4-1
abundance: once
CDR3nt: TGCGCCAGCAGCCAAGGAGTCGGCAGGCTCGGTCAGCCCCAGCATTTT
CDR3aa: CASSQGVGRLGQPQHF

len: 15
j_gene: TRBJ2-7
d_gene: NA
v_gene: TRBV4-3
abundance: NA
CDR3nt: TGCGCCAGCAGCCAAGAGGGAGAGAGCTCCTACGAGCAGTACTTC
CDR3aa: CASSQEGESSYEQYF

len: 15
j_gene: TRBJ2-3
d_gene: TRBD1
v_gene: TRBV9
abundance: few
CDR3nt: TGTGCCAGCACCAGAGAGGGACAGAGCACAGATACGCAGTATTTT
CDR3aa: CASTREGQSTDTQYF

len: 14
j_gene: TRBJ1-2
d_gene: NA
v_gene: TRBV7-2
abundance: many
CDR3nt: TGTGCCAGCAGCTTAGTGACAGCTAACTATGGCTACACCTTC
CDR3aa: CASSLVTANYGYTF

len: 14
j_gene: TRBJ2-5
d_gene: NA
v_gene: TRBV7-2
abundance: NA
CDR3nt: TGTGCCAGCAGCCCAAGGACAGCCTCTAATGAGCAGTACTTC
CDR3aa: CASSPRTASNEQYF

len: 13
j_gene: TRBJ2-7
d_gene: NA
v_gene: TRBV20-1
abundance: many
CDR3nt: TGCAGTGCTTCCGGGACATGGGCATCCGAGCAGTACTTC
CDR3aa: CSASGTWASEQYF

len: 16
j_gene: TRBJ2-2
d_gene: NA
v_gene: TRBV9
abundance: NA
CDR3nt: TGTGCCAGCAGTCGGGGACCCGGGGGAGGAACCGGGGAGCTGTTTTTT
CDR3aa: CASSRGPGGGTGELFF

len: 12
j_gene: TRBJ2-1
d_gene: NA
v_gene: TRBV24-1
abundance: NA
CDR3nt: TGTGCCACCAGTGATTTGGCCAATGAGCAGTTCTTC
CDR3aa: CATSDLANEQFF

len: 15
j_gene: TRBJ2-1
d_gene: NA
v_gene: TRBV28
abundance: once
CDR3nt: TGTGCCAGCAGTTACGCGGACACCCCCTACAATGGGCAGTTCTTC
CDR3aa: CASSYADTPYNGQFF

len: 15
j_gene: TRBJ1-6
d_gene: NA
v_gene: TRBV7-8
abundance: NA
CDR3nt: TGTGCCAGCAGCTTAGCGCCCGCAGTTAATTCACCCCTCCACTTT
CDR3aa: CASSLAPAVNSPLHF

len: 18
j_gene: TRBJ1-5
d_gene: TRBD1
v_gene: TRBV20-1
abundance: NA
CDR3nt: TGCAGTGCTGGCTACGGGACAGGGTACTATAGTGGCAATCAGCCCCAGCATTTT
CDR3aa: CSAGYGTGYYSGNQPQHF

len: 15
j_gene: TRBJ2-7
d_gene: NA
v_gene: TRBV3-1
abundance: few
CDR3nt: TGTGCCAGCAGCCCGTCACCTACACCCTCCTACGAGCAGTACTTC
CDR3aa: CASSPSPTPSYEQYF

len: 14
j_gene: TRBJ2-1
d_gene: TRBD2
v_gene: TRBV29-1
abundance: NA
CDR3nt: TGCAGCGTTGAAGGACTAGCGGGGGAAAATGAGCAGTTCTTC
CDR3aa: CSVEGLAGENEQFF

len: 16
j_gene: TRBJ2-5
d_gene: NA
v_gene: TRBV28
abundance: few
CDR3nt: TGTGCCAGCAGTTTAGGGTCATGGGGGGGCGGAGAGACCCAGTACTTC
CDR3aa: CASSLGSWGGGETQYF

len: 15
j_gene: TRBJ1-4
d_gene: NA
v_gene: TRBV2
abundance: NA
CDR3nt: TGTGCCGGCACCGGGGCTACAGCTTATAATGAAAAACTGTTTTTT
CDR3aa: CAGTGATAYNEKLFF

len: 14
j_gene: TRBJ2-1
d_gene: NA
v_gene: TRBV2
abundance: NA
CDR3nt: TGTGCCAGGTCCTCGGGACAAATATACAATGGGCAGTTCTTC
CDR3aa: CARSSGQIYNGQFF

len: 13
j_gene: TRBJ2-4
d_gene: TRBD1
v_gene: TRBV27
abundance: few
CDR3nt: TGTGCCAGCAGTGGTTGGACAGGGGGCATTCAGTACTTC
CDR3aa: CASSGWTGGIQYF

len: 16
j_gene: TRBJ2-3
d_gene: NA
v_gene: TRBV7-9
abundance: NA
CDR3nt: TGTGCCAGCAGCTTCGCCCTCGCCGGTAGCACAGATACGCAGTATTTT
CDR3aa: CASSFALAGSTDTQYF

len: 14
j_gene: TRBJ2-7
d_gene: NA
v_gene: TRBV7-2
abundance: many
CDR3nt: TGTGCCAGCAGCCCCGTAGGGGGTTTCTACGAGCAGTACTTC
CDR3aa: CASSPVGGFYEQYF

len: 17
j_gene: TRBJ2-7
d_gene: TRBD1
v_gene: TRBV14
abundance: NA
CDR3nt: TGTGCCAGCAGCCCCCTGGTCGGACAGGGGCCTTCCTACGAGCAGTACTTC
CDR3aa: CASSPLVGQGPSYEQYF

len: 21
j_gene: TRBJ2-6
d_gene: TRBD2
v_gene: TRBV6-2/TRBV6-3
abundance: NA
CDR3nt: TGTGCCAGCAGTTACAAGTCTAGCGGGGACCCCTGGTCCTCTGGGGCCAACGTCCGGACTTTC
CDR3aa: CASSYKSSGDPWSSGANVRTF

len: 14
j_gene: TRBJ1-1
d_gene: NA
v_gene: TRBV20-1
abundance: NA
CDR3nt: TGCAGTGCTAGAGGGGGGGCCCTAAACACTGAAGCTTTCTTT
CDR3aa: CSARGGALNTEAFF

len: 14
j_gene: TRBJ1-4
d_gene: NA
v_gene: TRBV20-1
abundance: few
CDR3nt: TGCAGTGCTAGTAAGGGGAGCGGGGAAGAAAAACTGTTTTTT
CDR3aa: CSASKGSGEEKLFF

len: 16
j_gene: TRBJ2-7
d_gene: TRBD1
v_gene: TRBV7-2
abundance: few
CDR3nt: TGTGCCAGCAGCATTAACAGCGGGACAGGGGCCGGGGAGCAGTACTTC
CDR3aa: CASSINSGTGAGEQYF

len: 13
j_gene: TRBJ1-2
d_gene: NA
v_gene: TRBV4-3
abundance: NA
CDR3nt: TGCGCCAGCAGCCAAAGCCAGGCCTATGGCTACACCTTC
CDR3aa: CASSQSQAYGYTF

len: 11
j_gene: TRBJ2-7
d_gene: TRBD1
v_gene: TRBV29-1
abundance: NA
CDR3nt: TGCAGCGTCCTCTACAGGGGGTCCCAGTACTTC
CDR3aa: CSVLYRGSQYF

len: 13
j_gene: TRBJ1-2
d_gene: NA
v_gene: TRBV2
abundance: once
CDR3nt: TGTGCCAGCAGTGAAGCGCGGGATACGAGCTACACCTTC
CDR3aa: CASSEARDTSYTF

len: 14
j_gene: TRBJ2-5
d_gene: TRBD1
v_gene: TRBV11-2
abundance: many
CDR3nt: TGTGCCAGCAGCGCCGGGACAGGGGAAGAGACCCAGTACTTC
CDR3aa: CASSAGTGEETQYF

len: 18
j_gene: TRBJ1-5
d_gene: NA
v_gene: TRBV2
abundance: NA
CDR3nt: TGTGCCAGCAGTGACTTCTCGTCTGGGAGGGATAGCAATCAGCCCCAGCATTTT
CDR3aa: CASSDFSSGRDSNQPQHF

len: 13
j_gene: TRBJ2-1
d_gene: NA
v_gene: TRBV29-1
abundance: few
CDR3nt: TGCAGCGTGTCCGGGACAACCTCCAATGAGCAGTTCTTC
CDR3aa: CSVSGTTSNEQFF

len: 19
j_gene: TRBJ2-6
d_gene: NA
v_gene: TRBV7-2
abundance: NA
CDR3nt: TGTGCCAGCAGCCCAGGAGGGGGGGCCTCTCTCTCTGGGGCCAACGTCCTGACTTTC
CDR3aa: CASSPGGGASLSGANVLTF

len: 15
j_gene: TRBJ2-6
d_gene: TRBD1
v_gene: TRBV6-1
abundance: few
CDR3nt: TGTGCCAGCAGACAGGGGGCGGCTGGGGCCAACGTCCTGACTTTC
CDR3aa: CASRQGAAGANVLTF

len: 16
j_gene: TRBJ2-5
d_gene: NA
v_gene: TRBV20-1
abundance: NA
CDR3nt: TGCAGTGCTAGAGATTTAAGGGAGACGCTCCAAGAGACCCAGTACTTC
CDR3aa: CSARDLRETLQETQYF

len: 14
j_gene: TRBJ2-1
d_gene: TRBD1
v_gene: TRBV2
abundance: few
CDR3nt: TGTGCCAGCAGGACAGGGGGCTACTACAATGAGCAGTTCTTC
CDR3aa: CASRTGGYYNEQFF

len: 18
j_gene: TRBJ2-4
d_gene: NA
v_gene: TRBV9
abundance: few
CDR3nt: TGTGCCAGCTTAACATTAGCCGGGCAGGCCCTAGCCAAAAACATTCAGTACTTC
CDR3aa: CASLTLAGQALAKNIQYF

len: 14
j_gene: TRBJ2-5
d_gene: NA
v_gene: TRBV24-1
abundance: NA
CDR3nt: TGTGCCACCAGTGACTCCGACCAGATCCGGACCCAGTACTTC
CDR3aa: CATSDSDQIRTQYF

len: 14
j_gene: TRBJ2-3
d_gene: NA
v_gene: TRBV5-1
abundance: few
CDR3nt: TGCGCCAGCAGCTTGGTCGGACAGTCAGATACGCAGTATTTT
CDR3aa: CASSLVGQSDTQYF

len: 17
j_gene: TRBJ2-5
d_gene: NA
v_gene: TRBV7-9
abundance: NA
CDR3nt: TGTGCCAGCAGCTTACAAGGACGGACGAATATCCAAGAGACCCAGTACTTC
CDR3aa: CASSLQGRTNIQETQYF

len: 12
j_gene: TRBJ1-6
d_gene: NA
v_gene: TRBV7-6
abundance: few
CDR3nt: TGTGCCAGCAGCTTAGTGGGGCGACCCCTCCACTTT
CDR3aa: CASSLVGRPLHF

len: 14
j_gene: TRBJ2-1
d_gene: NA
v_gene: TRBV29-1
abundance: NA
CDR3nt: TGCAGCGCCCCACCCCGGGGTTCCTACAATGAGCAGTTCTTC
CDR3aa: CSAPPRGSYNEQFF

len: 12
j_gene: TRBJ2-1
d_gene: NA
v_gene: TRBV20-1
abundance: NA
CDR3nt: TGCAGTGTATGGGGGGGGGCGGATGAGCAGTTCTTC
CDR3aa: CSVWGGADEQFF

len: 13
j_gene: TRBJ1-2
d_gene: NA
v_gene: TRBV5-4
abundance: NA
CDR3nt: TGTGCCAGCAGCTTGTTTCAGGGAGAGGGCTACACCTTC
CDR3aa: CASSLFQGEGYTF

len: 15
j_gene: TRBJ2-5
d_gene: NA
v_gene: TRBV5-1
abundance: few
CDR3nt: TGCGCCAGCAACTTACTCAGGGGAGATCAAGAGACCCAGTACTTC
CDR3aa: CASNLLRGDQETQYF

len: 16
j_gene: TRBJ2-1
d_gene: TRBD2
v_gene: TRBV20-1
abundance: NA
CDR3nt: TGCAGTGCTAGTGTGATAGCGGGGGCGCCCTACAATGAGCAGTTCTTC
CDR3aa: CSASVIAGAPYNEQFF

len: 15
j_gene: TRBJ2-7
d_gene: NA
v_gene: TRBV20-1
abundance: NA
CDR3nt: TGCAGTGCGAAATCCGGCGGGGTGGGAACCTACGAGCAGTACTTC
CDR3aa: CSAKSGGVGTYEQYF

len: 13
j_gene: TRBJ1-2
d_gene: NA
v_gene: TRBV20-1
abundance: few
CDR3nt: TGCAGTGTTCCCGCTAGGTCCAACTATGGCTACACCTTC
CDR3aa: CSVPARSNYGYTF

len: 13
j_gene: TRBJ1-5
d_gene: NA
v_gene: TRBV6-4
abundance: few
CDR3nt: TGTGCCAGCAGTGTGGATGGGCATCAGCCCCAGCATTTT
CDR3aa: CASSVDGHQPQHF

len: 15
j_gene: TRBJ2-1
d_gene: TRBD1
v_gene: TRBV5-1
abundance: NA
CDR3nt: TGCGCCAGCAGCTTGGGGCAGGGGGCAGGAGGTGAGCAGTTCTTC
CDR3aa: CASSLGQGAGGEQFF

len: 14
j_gene: TRBJ2-7
d_gene: TRBD1
v_gene: TRBV12-3/TRBV12-4
abundance: many
CDR3nt: TGTGCCAGCAGTCTCCGACAGGGTATCAACGAGCAGTACTTC
CDR3aa: CASSLRQGINEQYF

len: 13
j_gene: TRBJ2-1
d_gene: NA
v_gene: TRBV7-3
abundance: NA
CDR3nt: TGTGCCAGCAGCCCCCTGGGACACGGTGAGCAGTTCTTC
CDR3aa: CASSPLGHGEQFF

len: 13
j_gene: TRBJ1-4
d_gene: NA
v_gene: TRBV29-1
abundance: few
CDR3nt: TGCAGCGCCCAGGGGCCCACGGGTGAAAAACTGTTTTTT
CDR3aa: CSAQGPTGEKLFF

len: 22
j_gene: TRBJ2-6
d_gene: TRBD1
v_gene: TRBV12-3/TRBV12-4
abundance: NA
CDR3nt: TGTGCCAGCAGCACCCAAGGGACAGGGGGCGAGGGTTTCTTGGCTGGGGCCAACGTCCTGACTTTC
CDR3aa: CASSTQGTGGEGFLAGANVLTF

len: 15
j_gene: TRBJ2-1
d_gene: TRBD2
v_gene: TRBV20-1
abundance: NA
CDR3nt: TGCAGTGCAAACCAGATCACGGGGGGCTACAATGAGCAGTTCTTC
CDR3aa: CSANQITGGYNEQFF

len: 16
j_gene: TRBJ2-6
d_gene: NA
v_gene: TRBV5-1
abundance: few
CDR3nt: TGCGCCAGCAGCCAAACAGGAGTCTCTGGGGCCAACGTCCTGACTTTC
CDR3aa: CASSQTGVSGANVLTF

len: 10
j_gene: TRBJ2-3
d_gene: NA
v_gene: TRBV27
abundance: NA
CDR3nt: TGTGCCAGCCCCACAGATACGCAGTATTTT
CDR3aa: CASPTDTQYF